The T cell receptor beta chain described here comes from a study of blood T cell repertoires in COVID-19. Assay used: immunoSEQ multiplex PCR; TCRdb lists only in-frame clones, some missing. The table includes around 250,000 clones, 88% detected once. This CDR3 comprises 14 residues. Germline CDR1 reads MNHEY; CDR2 reads SVGAGI. Losses at the gene ends were 8 bases for V and 2 bases for J; bases not matched to a gene: 8. Only one count was recorded for this clone. The sample was peripheral blood. The chain couples TRBV6-5 to TRBJ1-2; TRBD1 aligns across 7 bases. The receptor comes from a woman in her 70s with COVID-19, enrolled during active disease. The CDR3 region is CASRVEQGNYGYTF. CDR3 nucleotide sequence: TGTGCCAGCCGAGTTGAACAGGGGAACTATGGCTACACCTTC.